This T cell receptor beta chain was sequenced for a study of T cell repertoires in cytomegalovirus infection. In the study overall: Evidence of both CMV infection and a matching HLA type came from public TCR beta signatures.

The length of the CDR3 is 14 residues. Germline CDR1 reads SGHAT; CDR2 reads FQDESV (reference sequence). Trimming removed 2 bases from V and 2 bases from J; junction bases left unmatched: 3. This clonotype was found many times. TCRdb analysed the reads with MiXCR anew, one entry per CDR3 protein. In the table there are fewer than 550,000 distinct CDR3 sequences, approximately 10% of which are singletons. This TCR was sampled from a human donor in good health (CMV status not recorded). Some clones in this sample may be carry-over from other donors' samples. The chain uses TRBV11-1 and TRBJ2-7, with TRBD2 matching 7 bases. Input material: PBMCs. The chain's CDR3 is CASSLRGVPYEQYF. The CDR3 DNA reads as TGTGCCAGCAGCTTACGGGGGGTACCCTACGAGCAGTACTTC. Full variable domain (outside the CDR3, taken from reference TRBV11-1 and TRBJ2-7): EAEVAQSPRYKITEKSQAVAFWCDPISGHATLYWYRQILGQGPELLVQFQDESVVDDSQLPKDRFSAERLKGVDSTLKIQPAELGDSAMYLCASSLRGVPYEQYFGPGTRLTVT.